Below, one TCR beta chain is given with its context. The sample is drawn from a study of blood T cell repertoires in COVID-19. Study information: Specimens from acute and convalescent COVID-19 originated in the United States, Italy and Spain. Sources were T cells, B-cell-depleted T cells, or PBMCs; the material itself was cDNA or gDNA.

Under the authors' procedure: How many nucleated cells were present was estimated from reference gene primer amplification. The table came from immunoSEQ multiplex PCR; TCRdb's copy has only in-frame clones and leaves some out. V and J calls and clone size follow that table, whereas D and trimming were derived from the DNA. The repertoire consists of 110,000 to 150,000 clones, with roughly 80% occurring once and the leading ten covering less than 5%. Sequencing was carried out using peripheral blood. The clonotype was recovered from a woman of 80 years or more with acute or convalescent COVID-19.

CDR3 DNA: TGTGCCTGGAGAAGAACCGGGAGGGAGACCCAGTACTTC. Its protein product is CAWRRTGRETQYF. The genes are TRBV30 and TRBJ2-5; 7 nucleotides agree with TRBD2. This CDR3 comprises 13 residues. The J segment lost 5 bases and the V segment lost 3 bases, leaving 6 bases of the junction unmatched. Looked up from germline, CDR1 is GTSNPN and CDR2 is SVGIG (reference sequence).